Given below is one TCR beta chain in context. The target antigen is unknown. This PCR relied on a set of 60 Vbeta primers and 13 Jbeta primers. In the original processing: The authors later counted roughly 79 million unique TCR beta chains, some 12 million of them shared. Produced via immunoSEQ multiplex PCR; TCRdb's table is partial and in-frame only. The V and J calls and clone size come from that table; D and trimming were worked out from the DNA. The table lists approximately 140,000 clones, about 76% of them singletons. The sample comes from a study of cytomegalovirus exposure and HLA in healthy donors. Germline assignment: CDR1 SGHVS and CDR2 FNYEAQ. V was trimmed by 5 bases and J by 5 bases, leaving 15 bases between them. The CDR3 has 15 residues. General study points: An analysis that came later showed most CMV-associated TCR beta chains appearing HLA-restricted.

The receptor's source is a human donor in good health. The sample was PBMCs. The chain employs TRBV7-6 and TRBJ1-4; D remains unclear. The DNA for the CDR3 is TGTGCCAGCAGCGCCTCGGGTCCGCTAAATGAAAAACTGTTTTTT. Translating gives CASSASGPLNEKLFF.